This T cell receptor beta chain was sequenced in a study of OX40 agonist ivuxolimab in advanced cancers. About the research overall: The patients received ivuxolimab by intravenous route every 2 weeks at 0.01 to 10 mg/kg. Study-level results: Those patients achieving a partial response at 0.1-3.0 mg/kg showed among the lowest clonal expansion.

Libraries were prepared by immunoSEQ multiplex PCR; TCRdb keeps only in-frame clonotypes and omits some of them. The profile covers about 100,000 clones, with around 90% appearing a single time and under 0.85% taken by the ten largest. Notes on this clone: What it binds is unknown.

This CDR3 is built from 14 residues. Looked up from germline, CDR1 is MNHEY and CDR2 is SMNVEV (reference sequence). Deletions cut 4 bases from V and 4 bases from J, with 10 bases between. This TCR derives from an adult with an advanced solid tumor such as melanoma, head and neck, liver or kidney cancer. The V and J genes are TRBV27 and TRBJ1-4, with a tentative D call TRBD1 (5 bases). Sequencing used CD4+ or CD8+ T cells sorted from blood, obtained in a trial of the OX40 agonist ivuxolimab. The CDR3 here is CASSYQGHNEKLFF. The CDR3 region has the DNA TGTGCCAGCAGTTATCAGGGCCATAATGAAAAACTGTTTTTT.